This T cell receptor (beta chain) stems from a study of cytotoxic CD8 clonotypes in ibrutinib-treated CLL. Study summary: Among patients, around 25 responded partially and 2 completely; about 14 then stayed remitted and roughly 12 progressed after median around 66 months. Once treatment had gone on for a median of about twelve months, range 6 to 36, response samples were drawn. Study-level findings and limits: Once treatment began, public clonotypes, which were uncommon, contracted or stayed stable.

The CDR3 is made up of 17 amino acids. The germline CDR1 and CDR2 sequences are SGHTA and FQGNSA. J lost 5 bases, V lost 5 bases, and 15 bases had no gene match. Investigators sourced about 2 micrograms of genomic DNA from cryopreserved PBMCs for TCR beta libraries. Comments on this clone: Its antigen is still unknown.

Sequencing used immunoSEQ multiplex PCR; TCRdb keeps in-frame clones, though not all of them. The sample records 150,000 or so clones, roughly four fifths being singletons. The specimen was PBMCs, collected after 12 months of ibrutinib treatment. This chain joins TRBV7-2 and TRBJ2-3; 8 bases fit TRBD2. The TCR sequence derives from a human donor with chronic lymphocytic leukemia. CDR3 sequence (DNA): TGTGCCAGCAGCCCACGGGCACCTGGACTAGCACGAGATACGCAGTATTTT. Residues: CASSPRAPGLARDTQYF. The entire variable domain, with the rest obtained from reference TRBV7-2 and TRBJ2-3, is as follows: GAGVSQSPSNKVTEKGKDVELRCDPISGHTALYWYRQSLGQGLEFLIYFQGNSAPDKSGLPSDRFSAERTGGSVSTLTIQRTQQEDSAVYLCASSPRAPGLARDTQYFGPGTRLTVL.